Shown below are 32 T cell receptor beta chains from a single sample sequenced in a study of blood T cell repertoires in COVID-19. Some clones are missing from TCRdb's copy, which holds only in-frame ones; the method was immunoSEQ multiplex PCR. The sample has hundreds of thousands of clones, around 86% seen once. Sequencing used peripheral blood. The receptors were sampled from a young woman with active or convalescent COVID-19.

This clone was counted once. The chain is built from TRBV5-5 and TRBJ1-1; a weak D match, TRBD1 (5 bases). This CDR3 spans 14 amino acids. Germline assignment: CDR1 SGHKS and CDR2 YYEKEE (reference sequence). Between the trimmed V and J ends, which lost 1 base and 4 bases, there was a span of 11 bases. The CDR3 nucleotides are TGTGCCAGCAGCTTGATGGGGGGTGGCACTGAAGCTTTCTTT. Protein product: CASSLMGGGTEAFF.

This clone was observed a handful of times. V gene TRBV6-1 combines with J gene TRBJ1-5; 10 positions agree with TRBD1. In germline, CDR1 is MNHNS, CDR2 SASEGT. Trimming at V came to 1 base and at J to 7 bases, leaving 7 bases not matched to a gene. The CDR3 is 16 amino acids. The CDR3 loop is CASSEGPGTGVQPQHF. CDR3 coding DNA: TGTGCCAGCAGTGAAGGACCCGGGACAGGGGTCCAGCCCCAGCATTTT.

This chain links TRBV3-1 (or the pseudogene TRBV3-2) with TRBJ1-1; TRBD1 is a possible D gene (6 bases). Germline V CDR1 and CDR2: LGHDT, YNNKEL (reference sequence). V was pared by 1 base and J by 2 bases, with 23 bases between. The CDR3 extends over 19 amino acids. CDR3 DNA sequence: TGTGCCAGCAGCCAAGCTCAAAAGGGGTTGAGGACAGCTAACACTGAAGCTTTCTTT. Translating gives CASSQAQKGLRTANTEAFF.

The gene calls are TRBV10-3 and TRBJ2-5; TRBD2 matches at 12 bases. This CDR3 is built from 16 residues. V lost 5 bases to trimming and J lost 6 bases; unmatched junction nucleotides: 10. From germline, CDR1 is ENHRY and CDR2 SYGVKD. The CDR3 sequence is CAISPLAGGSVQTQYF. CDR3 coding DNA: TGTGCCATCAGTCCACTAGCGGGGGGAAGCGTTCAGACCCAGTACTTC.

Only one count was recorded for this clone. The chain combines TRBV3-1 (or the pseudogene TRBV3-2) with TRBJ1-5; unclear D gene. V lost 1 base, J lost 2 bases, and 9 bases lay in between. Germline CDR1 LGHDT, CDR2 YNNKEL (reference sequence). The CDR3 is 15 amino acids. CDR3 sequence: CASSQAYLGNQPQHF. The CDR3 DNA reads as TGTGCCAGCAGCCAAGCCTACCTAGGCAATCAGCCCCAGCATTTT.

Only a few counts were recorded for this clone. The V and J genes are TRBV4-1 and TRBJ2-1; D gene ambiguous. Looked up from germline, CDR1 is MGHRA and CDR2 is YSYEKL. This CDR3 has 16 residues. V was pared by 4 bases and J by 0 bases, with 13 bases between. The DNA of the CDR3 is TGCGCCAGCAGCCCGCTACAGTTGAGCTCCTACAATGAGCAGTTCTTC. Translated, it gives CASSPLQLSSYNEQFF.

The chain uses TRBV27 and TRBJ2-3; 7 nucleotides agree with TRBD1. Trimming took 5 bases from V and 1 from J; bases not matched to a gene: 6. From germline, CDR1 is MNHEY and CDR2 SMNVEV (reference sequence). This CDR3 spans 15 amino acids. CDR3 DNA sequence: TGTGCCAGCAGTGCCTGGACAGGAGGCACAGATACGCAGTATTTT. Translation: CASSAWTGGTDTQYF.

J is TRBJ1-4 and V is TRBV6-5; a possible D gene is TRBD1 (6 bases). V was shortened by 4 bases and J by 5 bases, with 17 bases between the two germline ends. The CDR3 length is 16 residues. Germline V CDR1 and CDR2: MNHEY, SVGAGI. The CDR3 DNA sequence: TGTGCCAGCAGTTCCGGGACACCCGAGAGGAATGAAAAACTGTTTTTT. Its protein is CASSSGTPERNEKLFF.

The chain joins TRBV7-9 to TRBJ1-1; D may be TRBD1 (6 bases). This CDR3 comprises 15 residues. Trimming pared 5 bases from V and 0 bases from J, leaving 13 bases between. CDR1 and CDR2 from the germline V gene are SEHNR and FQNEAQ (reference sequence). This chain's CDR3 is CASSISGTLNTEAFF. CDR3 sequence (DNA): TGTGCCAGCAGCATATCCGGGACACTGAACACTGAAGCTTTCTTT. The variable domain in full, with the rest retrieved from reference TRBV7-9 and TRBJ1-1, is DTGVSQNPRHKITKRGQNVTFRCDPISEHNRLYWYRQTLGQGPEFLTYFQNEAQLEKSRLLSDRFSAERPKGSFSTLEIQRTEQGDSAMYLCASSISGTLNTEAFFGQGTRLTVV.

The genes are TRBV29-1 and TRBJ1-2; D remains ambiguous. The ends were cut back, 7 bases at V and 3 bases at J, with 12 bases in the middle. Germline-derived CDR1 and CDR2 are SQVTM and ANQGSEA. The CDR3 sequence is 12 residues long. The CDR3 DNA is TGCAGCGCCTCCCAGAGCGACTATGGCTACACCTTC. The encoded protein is CSASQSDYGYTF.

V and J are TRBV6-5 and TRBJ2-7; 13 nucleotides agree with TRBD2. The ends lost 10 bases at V and 3 bases at J; junction bases unmatched: 3. Germline V gives CDR1 MNHEY, CDR2 SVGAGI. There are 13 residues in the CDR3. As DNA, the CDR3 is TGTGCCACCAGGACTAGCGGGAGCTACGAGCAGTACTTC. Its translation: CATRTSGSYEQYF.

This clone appeared a few times. The chain couples TRBV4-2 to TRBJ1-2; the D is unclear. Trimming shortened V by 1 base and J by 1 base, and 19 bases separated the two germline ends. The CDR3 has 18 residues. The germline V gene encodes CDR1 LGHNA and CDR2 YNFKEQ. The CDR3 DNA reads TGTGCCAGCAGCCAAGGTGGGGAGATGGGGTGGAGTAACTATGGCTACACCTTC. Its protein is CASSQGGEMGWSNYGYTF.

This clone was recorded once. The chain employs TRBV6-5 and TRBJ1-1, with a tentative D call TRBD1 (6 bases). Germline CDR1 MNHEY, CDR2 SVGAGI. The CDR3 totals 14 residues. Trimming left V 6 bases short and J 1 base short, with 12 bases between. CDR3 bases: TGTGCCAGCAGGATGGGACACGCGAACACTGAAGCTTTCTTT. Its protein product is CASRMGHANTEAFF.

The V call is TRBV7-9, the J call TRBJ2-7, with D maybe TRBD2 (6 bases). Germline V gives CDR1 SEHNR, CDR2 FQNEAQ (reference sequence). CDR3 size: 16 residues. Trimming pared 3 bases from V and 3 bases from J, leaving 18 bases between. As DNA, the CDR3 is TGTGCCAGCAGCTTCCGGGACTTCCAGCCACTCTACGAGCAGTACTTC. Protein sequence: CASSFRDFQPLYEQYF.

This clone has only one observation. This sequence joins TRBV15 and TRBJ2-1; 9 positions agree with TRBD2. The J segment lost 8 bases and the V segment lost 6 bases, leaving 11 bases of the junction unmatched. The CDR3 contains 15 residues. From germline, CDR1 is LNHNV and CDR2 YYDKDF (reference sequence). CDR3 nucleotides: TGTGCCACCAGGCCCGGGCGGGGGGGCGAGGATGAGCAGTTCTTC. Amino acids: CATRPGRGGEDEQFF.

This chain uses TRBV4-2 with TRBJ2-1; TRBD1 matches 7 bases. The germline gives CDR1 LGHNA, CDR2 YNFKEQ. V gave up 0 bases and J gave up 5 bases; unmatched junction bases: 10. CDR3 length: 17 amino acids. CDR3 loop: CASSQEVLGQRNNEQFF. CDR3 DNA: TGTGCCAGCAGCCAAGAAGTTTTGGGACAGAGAAACAATGAGCAGTTCTTC.

The genes are TRBV12-5 and TRBJ2-1, with D hard to call. The V and J ends lost 3 bases and 10 bases respectively, with 13 bases between them. CDR3 length equals 13 residues. The V gene's germline CDR1 is LGHNT and CDR2 FRNRAP. CDR3 in DNA: TGTGCTAGTGGTTTATCCCCTCTGCGGGAGCAGTTCTTC. Its translation is CASGLSPLREQFF.

V is TRBV29-1 and J is TRBJ1-1, with D unresolved. Per germline, CDR1 SQVTM and CDR2 ANQGSEA. CDR3 length: 10 residues. Deletions cut 5 bases from V and 1 base from J, with 2 bases between. CDR3: CSVQNTEAFF. DNA for the CDR3: TGCAGCGTTCAGAACACTGAAGCTTTCTTT.

The rearrangement uses TRBV5-1 and TRBJ2-3; D call uncertain. Germline V gene lookup returns CDR1 SGHRS and CDR2 YFSETQ. The CDR3 has 14 amino acids. Trimming removed 0 bases at V and 3 bases at J, with 8 bases between. The CDR3 sequence is CASSLVRVTDTQYF. CDR3 DNA sequence: TGCGCCAGCAGCTTGGTCCGGGTTACAGATACGCAGTATTTT.

The chain links TRBV3-1 (or the pseudogene TRBV3-2) to TRBJ2-7; 12 bases fit TRBD2. Per germline, CDR1 LGHDT and CDR2 YNNKEL (reference sequence). V was pared by 0 bases and J by 6 bases, with 6 bases of the junction left unmatched. This CDR3 is built from 16 residues. In nucleotides, the CDR3 is TGTGCCAGCAGCCAAGAGAGACTAGCGGGAGAACTCGAGCAGTACTTC. Its translation is CASSQERLAGELEQYF.

The V gene is TRBV6-5, the J gene TRBJ1-2; the match to TRBD1 covers 8 bases. The germline gives CDR1 MNHEY, CDR2 SVGAGI. The CDR3 is 14 residues long. With 5 bases clipped from V and 4 bases from J, the junction kept 6 bases outside the gene matches. CDR3 amino acids: CASSPGQGSYGYTF. The CDR3 nucleotides are TGTGCCAGCAGTCCAGGACAGGGCTCCTATGGCTACACCTTC.

The count of this clone is one. The chain uses TRBV6-2 or TRBV6-3 and TRBJ1-2; no clear D gene. Germline V gene lookup returns CDR1 MNHEY and CDR2 SVGEGT. This CDR3 has 14 residues. Trimming removed 2 bases at V and 0 bases at J, with 7 bases between. The CDR3 loop reads CASSYPTPNYGYTF. CDR3 DNA sequence: TGTGCCAGCAGTTACCCGACACCTAACTATGGCTACACCTTC.

The V call is TRBV3-1 (or the pseudogene TRBV3-2), the J call TRBJ1-2; 12 bases are shared with TRBD1. The CDR3 totals 15 residues. Germline CDR1 is LGHDT and CDR2 is YNNKEL (reference sequence). Trimming at V came to 2 bases and at J to 8 bases, leaving 6 bases not matched to a gene. CDR3 coding DNA: TGTGCCAGCAGCCAACCGGGACAGGGGGCGCGGGGCTACACCTTC. This translates into CASSQPGQGARGYTF.

A remark on this clone: The sample carries other DNA sequences with the same CDR3. CDR3 bases: TGTGCCAGCAGTTTTCGGGGAGGGTATGGCTACACCTTC. Protein product: CASSFRGGYGYTF. The chain joins TRBV27 to TRBJ1-2; D gene unclear. Germline CDR1 is MNHEY and CDR2 is SMNVEV (reference sequence). Trimming took 3 bases from V and 5 from J, leaving 10 bases between them. The CDR3 has 13 amino acids.

This chain connects TRBV2 to TRBJ2-3; D remains ambiguous. The CDR3 sequence is 14 residues long. Trimming removed 2 bases from V and 3 bases from J, with 9 bases in between. From germline, CDR1 is SNHLY and CDR2 FYNNEI. The CDR3 nucleotides read TGTGCCAGCAGTGAACTTAGAGGAACAGATACGCAGTATTTT. Translation: CASSELRGTDTQYF.

This chain links TRBV10-1 with TRBJ1-6, with 9 bases that match TRBD1. The CDR3 extends over 15 amino acids. Germline assignment: CDR1 WNHNN and CDR2 SYGVQD (reference sequence). V shed 6 bases, J shed 5 bases, and the junction held 5 bases outside the gene matches. DNA for the CDR3: TGCGCCAGCAGATTGACAGGGGGAGATAATTCACCCCTCCACTTT. Protein sequence: CASRLTGGDNSPLHF.

Only one count was recorded for this clone. The chain combines TRBV19 with TRBJ2-7; possible D gene TRBD1, 6 bases. The CDR3 runs 14 residues. Trimming took off 7 bases at V and 4 bases at J, with 17 bases between the two ends. Germline V gene data show CDR1 as LNHDA and CDR2 as SQIVND (reference sequence). The CDR3 sequence: CASKRGGQSYEQYF. Here the CDR3 DNA reads TGTGCCAGTAAGAGGGGCGGACAGTCATACGAGCAGTACTTC. The whole variable domain, filled in from reference TRBV19 and TRBJ2-7, reads DGGITQSPKYLFRKEGQNVTLSCEQNLNHDAMYWYRQDPGQGLRLIYYSQIVNDFQKGDIAEGYSVSREKKESFPLTVTSAQKNPTAFYLCASKRGGQSYEQYFGPGTRLTVT.

The table lists this clone with a count of one. V and J are TRBV11-2 and TRBJ1-1, with 9 nucleotides matching TRBD1. Trimming took 8 bases from V and 11 from J; bases not matched to a gene: 18. Germline V gene lookup returns CDR1 SGHAT and CDR2 FQNNGV. This CDR3 is built from 15 residues. The CDR3, as DNA: TGTGCCAGCTCCCAACCGGGACAGGGAAAGTTTAGGGCTTTCTTT. Translated: CASSQPGQGKFRAFF.

This clone was seen once. The rearrangement links TRBV7-9 to TRBJ2-3; 8 bases are shared with TRBD1. The V gene end was trimmed by 2 bases and the J gene end by 5 bases; junction bases not matched to a gene: 6. Germline V gives CDR1 SEHNR, CDR2 FQNEAQ (reference sequence). This CDR3 region has 15 residues. The CDR3 protein is CASSLSRDRKDTQYF. The CDR3 bases are TGTGCCAGCAGCTTAAGCAGGGACAGGAAAGATACGCAGTATTTT.

The CDR3 spells CAITKEGTSDLNTGELFF. CDR3 DNA: TGTGCCATTACCAAAGAGGGGACTAGCGACCTGAACACCGGGGAGCTGTTTTTT. The V gene is TRBV2, the J gene TRBJ2-2; TRBD2 agrees at 10 bases. This CDR3 is 18 amino acids long. CDR1 and CDR2 (germline): SNHLY, FYNNEI. Unmatched junction bases numbered 15, after V lost 10 bases and J lost 1 base. Together with reference TRBV2 and TRBJ2-2, the CDR3 gives the full variable domain: EPEVTQTPSHQVTQMGQEVILRCVPISNHLYFYWYRQILGQKVEFLVSFYNNEISEKSEIFDDQFSVERPDGSNFTLKIRSTKLEDSAMYFCAITKEGTSDLNTGELFFGEGSRLTVL.

V and J are TRBV5-1 and TRBJ1-2; the match to TRBD1 covers 8 bases. The CDR3 runs to 14 residues. V dropped 2 bases and J dropped 8; count of bases not matched to a gene: 8. Germline CDR1 SGHRS, CDR2 YFSETQ. The CDR3 loop reads CASSLQGETGGYTF. DNA of the CDR3: TGCGCCAGCAGCTTACAGGGGGAGACTGGAGGCTACACCTTC.

The chain recombines TRBV4-1 with TRBJ1-1; D uncertain. V dropped 4 bases and J dropped 2 bases, with 8 bases sitting between them. The V gene's germline CDR1 is MGHRA and CDR2 YSYEKL. CDR3 length: 13 amino acids. The CDR3 sequence is CASSRLENTEAFF. The CDR3 nucleotides are TGCGCCAGCAGCCGATTAGAAAACACTGAAGCTTTCTTT.